This T cell receptor beta chain came from a study of shared clonotypes between healthy human individuals. The table came from immunoSEQ multiplex PCR; TCRdb's copy has only in-frame clones and leaves some out. The data hold under 1 million clones, with almost 95% observed a single time. CD45RO-negative, CCR7-positively selected cells formed the naive CD8 fraction, excluding terminally differentiated effector memory CD45RA+ cells. CDR1 and CDR2 (germline): MGHRA, YSYEKL. Trimming shortened V by 2 bases and J by 6 bases, and 7 bases separated the two germline ends. The CDR3 spans 12 residues. The V and J genes are TRBV4-1 and TRBJ1-2; D unresolved. Source material: naive CD8+ T cells sorted from blood. The sequence derives from a young man in good health. The CDR3 region has the DNA TGCGCCAGCAGCCAAAAGGCGGATGGCTACACCTTC. Its translation is CASSQKADGYTF.